Below are 14 T cell receptor beta chains sequenced from a single sample in a study of T cell responses to AZD1222 COVID-19 vaccine. Only in-frame clones appear in the TCRdb table, and some are missing; sequencing was by immunoSEQ multiplex PCR. This table has over 25,000 clones, around 93% appearing once. The sequencing here drew on peripheral blood, taken 28 days after the second AZD1222 dose. The receptors were gathered from an adult who received the AZD1222 COVID-19 vaccine.

The gene calls are TRBV3-1 (or the pseudogene TRBV3-2) and TRBJ2-5, with TRBD1 matching 8 bases. The ends lost 4 bases at V and 3 bases at J; junction bases unmatched: 7. CDR3 length: 15 residues. CDR1 is LGHDT and CDR2 is YNNKEL in the germline V gene (reference sequence). In DNA form, the CDR3 reads TGTGCCAGCAGCCGGAACCACAGGGGGGAAGAGACCCAGTACTTC. Protein sequence: CASSRNHRGEETQYF.

The V call is TRBV10-3, the J call TRBJ1-5; D uncertain. The CDR3 runs 13 residues. Germline V gene lookup returns CDR1 ENHRY and CDR2 SYGVKD. The germline V and J ends were trimmed by 4 bases and 3 bases, with 7 bases remaining between them. The CDR3 nucleotides read TGTGCCATCAGTGGGGATCACAATCAGCCCCAGCATTTT. It yields the protein CAISGDHNQPQHF.

This clone appeared once. The rearrangement uses TRBV6-2 or TRBV6-3 and TRBJ1-2; TRBD1 agrees at 9 bases. Germline CDR1 is MNHEY and CDR2 is SVGEGT. V lost 2 bases to trimming and J lost 8 bases; unmatched junction nucleotides: 9. The CDR3 has 15 residues. DNA of the CDR3: TGTGCCAGCAGTTACAGTGGGACAGGGAATTACGGCTACACCTTC. Translating it yields CASSYSGTGNYGYTF.

V and J are TRBV9 and TRBJ2-7, with 11 bases fitting TRBD2. The CDR3 totals 14 residues. The V and J ends lost 4 bases and 3 bases, in that order; junction bases with no gene match: 3. Looked up from germline, CDR1 is SGDLS and CDR2 is YYNGEE. CDR3 nucleotides: TGTGCCAGCAGCCCCGGGACTAGCGGCTACGAGCAGTACTTC. Encoded protein: CASSPGTSGYEQYF.

As DNA, the CDR3 is TGCGCCAGCAGCCCTCGGACTAGCGGGAGGGGGGAGACCCAGTACTTC. Translation gives CASSPRTSGRGETQYF. This chain connects TRBV5-1 to TRBJ2-5, with 15 bases fitting TRBD2. The V and J ends lost 4 bases and 5 bases, in that order; junction bases with no gene match: 6. Looked up from germline, CDR1 is SGHRS and CDR2 is YFSETQ. The CDR3 has 16 amino acids.

This chain joins TRBV18 and TRBJ2-1, with D perhaps matching TRBD1 or TRBD2 (6 bases each). The CDR3 loop spans 17 amino acids. V was shortened by 0 bases and J by 2 bases, with 14 bases between the two germline ends. Germline loops: CDR1 KGHSH, CDR2 LQKENI. The CDR3, as DNA: TGTGCCAGCTCACCACCGACCATGGGGGGCGCCTACAATGAGCAGTTCTTC. Amino acids: CASSPPTMGGAYNEQFF.

By frequency in the sample, this clone is medium-sized (0.01 to 0.1%). V gene TRBV6-2 or TRBV6-3 combines with J gene TRBJ1-1; D ambiguous. The germline CDR1 and CDR2 sequences are MNHEY and SVGEGT. Trimming cost V 5 bases and J 1 base, with 14 bases left between them. The CDR3 has 15 amino acids. For the CDR3, the DNA is TGTGCCAGCAGTACCCCGGTAGGAAGGAACACTGAAGCTTTCTTT. Translating it yields CASSTPVGRNTEAFF.

This chain connects TRBV4-2 to TRBJ2-7; 7 bases match TRBD2. The ends lost 4 bases at V and 5 bases at J; junction bases unmatched: 17. The CDR3 spans 17 residues. Per germline, CDR1 LGHNA and CDR2 YNFKEQ. CDR3 sequence (DNA): TGTGCCAGCAGCCCTCAAGTACTCCGCGGGAGAAAGAACGAGCAGTACTTC. This translates into CASSPQVLRGRKNEQYF.

This chain joins TRBV28 and TRBJ2-5; 7 positions agree with TRBD1. The CDR3 loop spans 13 amino acids. CDR1 is MDHEN and CDR2 is SYDVKM in the germline V gene. V shed 4 bases, J shed 5 bases, and the junction held 4 bases outside the gene matches. The CDR3 coding sequence is TGTGCCAGCAGTTCTGGACAGGATGAGACCCAGTACTTC. It translates to CASSSGQDETQYF.

This clone was detected only a few times. The V gene is TRBV7-9, the J gene TRBJ2-3; D possibly corresponds to TRBD2 (6 bases). The V gene's germline CDR1 is SEHNR and CDR2 FQNEAQ (reference sequence). The CDR3 length is 15 residues. V gave up 5 bases and J gave up 0 bases, with 12 bases separating them. In DNA, the CDR3 is TGTGCCAGCAGCACTCGGGACTTCAGCACAGATACGCAGTATTTT. Its translation is CASSTRDFSTDTQYF.

V gene TRBV4-1 combines with J gene TRBJ1-1; no definite D call. From germline, CDR1 is MGHRA and CDR2 YSYEKL. This CDR3 comprises 15 residues. V lost 3 bases, J lost 3 bases, and 14 bases lay in between. CDR3 residues: CASSHRQHEDTEAFF. CDR3 coding DNA: TGCGCCAGCAGCCACCGGCAGCATGAGGACACTGAAGCTTTCTTT.

The CDR3 nucleotides read TGCGCCAGCAGCTATAGCCCGACGGCGACTAATGAAAAACTGTTTTTT. This translates into CASSYSPTATNEKLFF. The chain joins TRBV5-1 to TRBJ1-4; D not resolved. V gave up 3 bases and J gave up 2 bases, with 14 bases separating them. This CDR3 has 16 residues. CDR1 SGHRS and CDR2 YFSETQ come from the germline V gene.

The gene calls are TRBV9 and TRBJ2-7, with 9 bases fitting TRBD1. V dropped 0 bases and J dropped 2; count of bases not matched to a gene: 6. The germline V gene has CDR1 SGDLS and CDR2 YYNGEE. The CDR3 runs 16 residues. CDR3 amino acids: CASSVEQGTGTYEQYF. CDR3 DNA sequence: TGTGCCAGCAGCGTAGAGCAGGGGACAGGGACCTACGAGCAGTACTTC.

This clone was picked up one time. The chain carries TRBV6-5 and TRBJ1-5; perhaps TRBD1 as D (5 bases). The CDR3 is 14 amino acids. Germline lookup yields CDR1 MNHEY and CDR2 SVGAGI. Trimming took off 7 bases at V and 6 bases at J, with 16 bases between the two ends. The DNA of the CDR3 is TGTGCCAGCATAAGACAGAACTGGGGTCAGCCCCAGCATTTT. Its protein is CASIRQNWGQPQHF.